This is a list of T cell receptor beta chains from one sample in a study of T cell responses to AZD1222 COVID-19 vaccine. Profiling relied on immunoSEQ multiplex PCR, and the TCRdb table lists in-frame clones only, not all of them. The table shows more than 85,000 clones, with 65% to 90% occurring only once. Sequencing was performed on peripheral blood, taken on day 0 of AZD1222 vaccination. The receptors shown here come from an adult in good health. Both conserved end residues are part of each CDR3. The D gene is left open where the match is weak. Clone size appears in some rows only: once, few, many, or a class for an expanded clone.

V gene: TRBV5-6; J gene: TRBJ1-5; clone size: -; D gene: -; CDR3 DNA: TGTGCCAGCAGCTTGTTCAATCAGCCCCAGCATTTT; CDR3 protein: CASSLFNQPQHF
V gene: TRBV9; J gene: TRBJ1-1; clone size: few; D gene: -; CDR3 DNA: TGTGCCAGCAGCGTAGGGGTGGATGAAGGGACATCGGTTTTT; CDR3 protein: CASSVGVDEGTSVF
V gene: TRBV5-4; J gene: TRBJ2-7; clone size: -; D gene: TRBD2; CDR3 DNA: TGTGCCAGCAGCTTGGTAGCGGGAGGAGGCGAGCAGTACTTC; CDR3 protein: CASSLVAGGGEQYF
V gene: TRBV12-3/TRBV12-4; J gene: TRBJ1-2; clone size: -; D gene: -; CDR3 DNA: TGTGCCAGCAGCTGGGACGGAAACTATGGCTACACCTTC; CDR3 protein: CASSWDGNYGYTF
V gene: TRBV28; J gene: TRBJ1-6; clone size: -; D gene: TRBD1; CDR3 DNA: TGTGCCAGCATATCAACAGGGGGGAGATCACCCCTCCACTTT; CDR3 protein: CASISTGGRSPLHF
V gene: TRBV18; J gene: TRBJ1-5; clone size: -; D gene: -; CDR3 DNA: TGTGCCAGCTCACCTGAGAACGGGGGCGCCGGCAATCAGCCCCAGCATTTT; CDR3 protein: CASSPENGGAGNQPQHF
V gene: TRBV5-6; J gene: TRBJ2-6; clone size: -; D gene: -; CDR3 DNA: TGTGCCAGCAGCCTCCCCCGGGACCGTTCTCGGGCCAACGTCCTGACTTTC; CDR3 protein: CASSLPRDRSRANVLTF
V gene: TRBV15; J gene: TRBJ1-4; clone size: -; D gene: TRBD1; CDR3 DNA: TGTGCCACCAGCAGGACCGGGACAGGGGGAGAAAAACTGTTTTTT; CDR3 protein: CATSRTGTGGEKLFF
V gene: TRBV28; J gene: TRBJ2-1; clone size: -; D gene: TRBD2; CDR3 DNA: TGTGCCAGCAGTTACAGCGGGAGGTTGTACAATGAGCAGTTCTTC; CDR3 protein: CASSYSGRLYNEQFF
V gene: TRBV11-2; J gene: TRBJ1-1; clone size: -; D gene: -; CDR3 DNA: TGTGCCAGCAGCCTATGGACGGGAATGAACACTGAAGCTTTCTTT; CDR3 protein: CASSLWTGMNTEAFF
V gene: TRBV12-3/TRBV12-4; J gene: TRBJ2-7; clone size: few; D gene: TRBD1; CDR3 DNA: TGTGCCAGCGGTGGGACAGCAAAATACGAGCAGTACTTC; CDR3 protein: CASGGTAKYEQYF
V gene: TRBV18; J gene: TRBJ1-1; clone size: -; D gene: -; CDR3 DNA: TGTGCCAGCTCACCAGGGGGTGTTGAAGCTTTCTTT; CDR3 protein: CASSPGGVEAFF
V gene: TRBV5-4; J gene: TRBJ2-7; clone size: -; D gene: -; CDR3 DNA: TGTGCCAGCAGATTATCCTACGAGCAGTACTTC; CDR3 protein: CASRLSYEQYF
V gene: TRBV11-3; J gene: TRBJ2-1; clone size: -; D gene: TRBD2; CDR3 DNA: TGTGCCAGCAGCTTAGATTCTAGGGGAGGGCCCTTTGTTGAGCAGTTCTTC; CDR3 protein: CASSLDSRGGPFVEQFF
V gene: TRBV11-1; J gene: TRBJ2-3; clone size: -; D gene: TRBD2; CDR3 DNA: TGTGCCAGCAGCCCCCGACTGGGGGAGGGTATAGATACGCAGTATTTT; CDR3 protein: CASSPRLGEGIDTQYF
V gene: TRBV29-1; J gene: TRBJ1-2; clone size: once; D gene: -; CDR3 DNA: TGCAGCGCTGCCGACGGGGGGCGCAGGCTGGATGGCTACACCTTC; CDR3 protein: CSAADGGRRLDGYTF
V gene: TRBV14; J gene: TRBJ2-1; clone size: -; D gene: TRBD2; CDR3 DNA: TGTGCCAGCAGCCAAGAGGGAGCGGGAGGCAATGAGCAGTTCTTC; CDR3 protein: CASSQEGAGGNEQFF
V gene: TRBV29-1; J gene: TRBJ2-1; clone size: -; D gene: TRBD2; CDR3 DNA: TGCAGCGGAAAGGGACTAGCGGGAGGGGGGTCCTACAATGAGCAGTTCTTC; CDR3 protein: CSGKGLAGGGSYNEQFF
V gene: TRBV5-5; J gene: TRBJ2-5; clone size: -; D gene: -; CDR3 DNA: TGTGCCAGCAGCGCCGCCAGGGAAAGGGGGGAGACCCAGTACTTC; CDR3 protein: CASSAARERGETQYF
V gene: TRBV12-3/TRBV12-4; J gene: TRBJ2-3; clone size: -; D gene: -; CDR3 DNA: TGTGCCAGCGGCCCGGGGGACGCAGATACGCAGTATTTT; CDR3 protein: CASGPGDADTQYF
V gene: TRBV12-5; J gene: TRBJ1-5; clone size: few; D gene: -; CDR3 DNA: TGTGCTAGTAATCAGGGGAATCAGCCCCAGCATTTT; CDR3 protein: CASNQGNQPQHF
V gene: TRBV24-1; J gene: TRBJ1-2; clone size: -; D gene: TRBD1; CDR3 DNA: TGTGCCACCAGTGAAAACACAGGGGTCGGTGGCTACACCTTC; CDR3 protein: CATSENTGVGGYTF
V gene: TRBV7-9; J gene: TRBJ2-7; clone size: -; D gene: -; CDR3 DNA: TGTGCCAGCTCTGGGTCCTACGAGCAGTACTTC; CDR3 protein: CASSGSYEQYF
V gene: TRBV15; J gene: TRBJ2-1; clone size: -; D gene: -; CDR3 DNA: TGTGCCACCAGCAGAGATATGGAACTAGACCCCTACAATGAGCAGTTCTTC; CDR3 protein: CATSRDMELDPYNEQFF
V gene: TRBV11-2; J gene: TRBJ2-1; clone size: few; D gene: TRBD2; CDR3 DNA: TGTGCCAGCAGTCTACCACTAGCGGGAGGAGGGGCTGAGCAGTTCTTC; CDR3 protein: CASSLPLAGGGAEQFF
V gene: TRBV27; J gene: TRBJ2-3; clone size: -; D gene: -; CDR3 DNA: TGTGCCAGCAGTTCCCCGACTGGCAGCCGCACAGATACGCAGTATTTT; CDR3 protein: CASSSPTGSRTDTQYF
V gene: TRBV19; J gene: TRBJ1-2; clone size: -; D gene: -; CDR3 DNA: TGTGCCAGTAGTGCGCAGGGCTTAACTAACTATGGCTACACCTTC; CDR3 protein: CASSAQGLTNYGYTF
V gene: TRBV7-2; J gene: TRBJ1-6; clone size: few; D gene: TRBD1; CDR3 DNA: TGTGCCAGCAGCTCCGGGACAGGGGGTAGGTCACCCCTCCACTTT; CDR3 protein: CASSSGTGGRSPLHF
V gene: TRBV6-5; J gene: TRBJ2-7; clone size: -; D gene: TRBD1; CDR3 DNA: TGTGCCAGCAGGGGGGACAGGGCGCCCTACGAGCAGTACTTC; CDR3 protein: CASRGDRAPYEQYF
V gene: TRBV3-1/TRBV3-2; J gene: TRBJ1-2; clone size: few; D gene: TRBD1; CDR3 DNA: TGTGCCAGCAGCCAAGTCCAACAGGGGGGCTACACCTTC; CDR3 protein: CASSQVQQGGYTF
V gene: TRBV15; J gene: TRBJ1-1; clone size: -; D gene: -; CDR3 DNA: TGTGCCACCAGCAGAGGGCAAGGGGCGGCTGAAGCTTTCTTT; CDR3 protein: CATSRGQGAAEAFF
V gene: TRBV5-1; J gene: TRBJ2-1; clone size: -; D gene: TRBD1; CDR3 DNA: TGCGCCAGCGGGGGACAGGGGCCCCACCATGAGCAGTTCTTC; CDR3 protein: CASGGQGPHHEQFF
V gene: TRBV29-1; J gene: TRBJ2-1; clone size: few; D gene: -; CDR3 DNA: TGCAGCGTTGAGGGGGGAATCCTCAACAATGAGCAGTTCTTC; CDR3 protein: CSVEGGILNNEQFF
V gene: TRBV14; J gene: TRBJ2-5; clone size: few; D gene: -; CDR3 DNA: TGTGCCAGCAGCCTCGGACCTCAAGAGACCCAGTACTTC; CDR3 protein: CASSLGPQETQYF
V gene: TRBV5-8; J gene: TRBJ1-1; clone size: few; D gene: -; CDR3 DNA: TGTGCCAGCAGGCCTTTGAACACTGAAGCTTTCTTT; CDR3 protein: CASRPLNTEAFF
V gene: TRBV29-1; J gene: TRBJ1-4; clone size: -; D gene: -; CDR3 DNA: TGCAGCGTTGAAGATCCGGCTACTAATGAAAAACTGTTTTTT; CDR3 protein: CSVEDPATNEKLFF
V gene: TRBV6-5; J gene: TRBJ1-3; clone size: -; D gene: -; CDR3 DNA: TGTGCCAGCAGCCGGGACATCTCTCCCAACACCATATATTTT; CDR3 protein: CASSRDISPNTIYF
V gene: TRBV12-5; J gene: TRBJ1-1; clone size: -; D gene: -; CDR3 DNA: TGTGCTAGTGGAACAGGGTCCACTGAAGCTTTCTTT; CDR3 protein: CASGTGSTEAFF
V gene: TRBV7-9; J gene: TRBJ2-2; clone size: few; D gene: -; CDR3 DNA: TGTGCCAGCAGCCCGGCCGGGAACACCGGGGAGCTGTTTTTT; CDR3 protein: CASSPAGNTGELFF
V gene: TRBV29-1; J gene: TRBJ1-2; clone size: -; D gene: -; CDR3 DNA: TGCAGCGTTGCGAGCGGCAGGGAGGGGTATGGCTACACCTTC; CDR3 protein: CSVASGREGYGYTF
V gene: TRBV28; J gene: TRBJ2-5; clone size: -; D gene: TRBD1; CDR3 DNA: TGTGCCAGCAGCCCCGAATTCAACGGACAGGGGACTCGGGTTGAGAAGACCCAGTACTTC; CDR3 protein: CASSPEFNGQGTRVEKTQYF
V gene: TRBV10-3; J gene: TRBJ2-1; clone size: -; D gene: TRBD1; CDR3 DNA: TGTGCCATCAGTGTCGGGACAGGGAAGGGGGCGGGCTATGAGCAGTTCTTC; CDR3 protein: CAISVGTGKGAGYEQFF
V gene: TRBV28; J gene: TRBJ1-1; clone size: -; D gene: -; CDR3 DNA: TGTGCCAGCAGCCCTCCCTCGCCAGGGCAGTTGAAAAACACTGAAGCTTTCTTT; CDR3 protein: CASSPPSPGQLKNTEAFF
V gene: TRBV6-5; J gene: TRBJ2-3; clone size: -; D gene: -; CDR3 DNA: TGTGCCAGCAGTTACTCCGGGACCCATAGCACAGATACGCAGTATTTT; CDR3 protein: CASSYSGTHSTDTQYF
V gene: TRBV19; J gene: TRBJ1-3; clone size: -; D gene: -; CDR3 DNA: TGTGCCAGTAGTGTTATCTCTGGAAACACCATATATTTT; CDR3 protein: CASSVISGNTIYF
V gene: TRBV14; J gene: TRBJ2-3; clone size: -; D gene: -; CDR3 DNA: TGTGCCAGCAGCCTAAGACAGCGAAGCACAGATACGCAGTATTTT; CDR3 protein: CASSLRQRSTDTQYF
V gene: TRBV28; J gene: TRBJ1-2; clone size: -; D gene: -; CDR3 DNA: TGTGCCAGCAGTCATGGCTACACCTTC; CDR3 protein: CASSHGYTF
V gene: TRBV9; J gene: TRBJ2-7; clone size: -; D gene: -; CDR3 DNA: TGTGCCAGCAGCGTAGCTGGCAGGGGCTTCTCCTACGAGCAGTACTTC; CDR3 protein: CASSVAGRGFSYEQYF